The clone carrying this T cell receptor (beta chain) was seen only a few times. Its antigen is not known. Starting from approximately 470 ng of total RNA, TCR beta cDNA was produced with a primer in the constant region. It was through three nested multiplex PCR rounds of slightly modified ARM-PCR that TCR beta libraries arose. TRBV1-TRBV30 forward primers and a C-beta reverse primer were used in the first two PCR rounds, which each ran for around 10 cycles. TCRdb reanalysed the multiplex PCR reads using MiXCR and keeps one entry per CDR3 protein. Here the sample spans 300,000 to 350,000 distinct CDR3 sequences, about 61% being singletons. The data were obtained in a study of tumor-infiltrating lymphocytes in primary liver carcinoma. Study information: The patients included men and women who were aged 30 to 69 years.

Unsorted whole blood yielded the blood RNA, and germline DNA was also extracted. Peripheral blood, 3.5 to 4 milliliters, was collected prior to surgery. The CDR3 is 14 amino acids. The germline V and J ends were trimmed by 4 bases and 6 bases, with 13 bases remaining between them. The germline CDR1 and CDR2 sequences are SGHVS and FQNEAQ. Study results and caveats: Less overlap was seen in tumor-adjacent and tumor-blood pairs than in tumor region pairs.

Material: peripheral blood. The V gene is TRBV7-8, the J gene TRBJ2-1; D may be TRBD2 (5 bases). The sequence was obtained from a man aged 35-49 years with primary liver carcinoma and hepatitis B virus infection. The CDR3 nucleotides are TGTGCCAGCAGCTCAGGAGGCCAGGTCAATGAGCAGTTCTTC. Its protein is CASSSGGQVNEQFF.